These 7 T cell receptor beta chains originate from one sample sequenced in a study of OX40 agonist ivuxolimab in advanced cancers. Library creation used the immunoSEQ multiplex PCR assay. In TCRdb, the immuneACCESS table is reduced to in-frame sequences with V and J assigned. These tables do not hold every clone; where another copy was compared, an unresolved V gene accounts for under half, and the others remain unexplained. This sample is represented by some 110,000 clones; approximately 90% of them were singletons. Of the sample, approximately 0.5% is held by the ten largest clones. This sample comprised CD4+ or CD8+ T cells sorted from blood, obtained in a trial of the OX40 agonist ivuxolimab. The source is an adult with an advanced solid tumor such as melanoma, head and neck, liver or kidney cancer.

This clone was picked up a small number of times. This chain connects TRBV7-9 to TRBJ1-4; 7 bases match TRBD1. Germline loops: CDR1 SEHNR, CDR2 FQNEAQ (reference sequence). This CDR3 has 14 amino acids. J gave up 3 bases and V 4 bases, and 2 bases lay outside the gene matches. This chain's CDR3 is CASSSGGSNEKLFF. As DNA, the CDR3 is TGTGCCAGCAGCTCAGGGGGATCTAATGAAAAACTGTTTTTT.

Written as DNA, the CDR3 is TGTGCCAGCAGCTTCGACCCATACAATGAGCAGTTCTTC. Translated: CASSFDPYNEQFF. This chain joins TRBV7-3 and TRBJ2-1; D is unresolved. Germline CDR1 reads SGHTA; CDR2 reads FQGTGA. This CDR3 contains 13 residues. The V end lost 3 bases, the J end lost 4 bases, and 7 bases lay between the germline ends.

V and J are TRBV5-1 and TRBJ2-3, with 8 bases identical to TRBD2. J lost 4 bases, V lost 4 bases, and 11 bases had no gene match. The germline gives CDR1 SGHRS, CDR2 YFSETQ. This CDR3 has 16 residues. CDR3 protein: CASSPGGTSRADTQYF. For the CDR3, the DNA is TGCGCCAGCAGCCCTGGTGGGACTAGTCGGGCAGATACGCAGTATTTT.

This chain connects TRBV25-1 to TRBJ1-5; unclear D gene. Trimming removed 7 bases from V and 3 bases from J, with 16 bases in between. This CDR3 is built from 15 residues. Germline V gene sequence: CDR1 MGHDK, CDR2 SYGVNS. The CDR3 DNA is TGTGCCAGCAAAATGAAAACCCCTCCCAATCAGCCCCAGCATTTT. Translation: CASKMKTPPNQPQHF.

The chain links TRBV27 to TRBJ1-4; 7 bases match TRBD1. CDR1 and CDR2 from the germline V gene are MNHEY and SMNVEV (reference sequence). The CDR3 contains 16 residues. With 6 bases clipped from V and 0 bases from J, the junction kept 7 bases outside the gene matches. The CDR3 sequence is CASSPGQIATNEKLFF. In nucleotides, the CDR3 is TGTGCCAGCAGCCCGGGACAGATTGCAACTAATGAAAAACTGTTTTTT.

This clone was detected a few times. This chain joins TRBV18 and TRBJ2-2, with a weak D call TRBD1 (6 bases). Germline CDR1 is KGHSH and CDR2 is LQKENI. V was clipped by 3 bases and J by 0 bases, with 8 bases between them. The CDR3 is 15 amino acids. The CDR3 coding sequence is TGTGCCAGCTCACCGGGACAAGCGAACACCGGGGAGCTGTTTTTT. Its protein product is CASSPGQANTGELFF. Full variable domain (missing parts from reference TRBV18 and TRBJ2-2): NAGVMQNPRHLVRRRGQEARLRCSPMKGHSHVYWYRQLPEEGLKFMVYLQKENIIDESGMPKERFSAEFPKEGPSILRIQQVVRGDSAAYFCASSPGQANTGELFFGEGSRLTVL.

This chain's CDR3 is CASRADRVPTF. CDR3 bases: TGTGCCAGCAGGGCTGACAGGGTCCCCACCTTC. The chain joins TRBV2 to TRBJ1-2; 7 positions match TRBD1. Trimming cost V 6 bases and J 13 bases; bases outside gene matches: 8. Germline V gives CDR1 SNHLY, CDR2 FYNNEI. The CDR3 consists of 11 residues.